Listed here is a single T cell receptor beta chain. In terms of age and location, participants ranged from about 18 to 95 years and lived in roughly 22 US areas. Self-reported history from a screening survey and questionnaire set each donor's cohort. The data originate from a study of blood T cell repertoires in COVID-19. Overall study context: Acute and convalescent COVID-19 specimens originated in the United States, Italy and Spain. From T cells, B-cell-depleted T cells, or PBMCs came the material, which was cDNA or gDNA.

The CDR3 has 12 amino acids. Deletions cut 4 bases from V and 4 bases from J, with 7 bases between. Per germline, CDR1 MDHEN and CDR2 SYDVKM. Libraries were prepared by immunoSEQ multiplex PCR; TCRdb keeps only in-frame clonotypes and omits some of them. The sample has some 250,000 clones, over 85% seen once. Sequencing was done on a sample of PBMCs or T cells enriched from blood (not recorded which). This receptor was identified in a woman in her 30s with acute COVID-19. The V and J genes are TRBV28 and TRBJ1-2, with unresolved D. The CDR3 sequence is CASSSRAYGYTF. The CDR3 bases are TGTGCCAGCAGTTCGCGGGCCTATGGCTACACCTTC.